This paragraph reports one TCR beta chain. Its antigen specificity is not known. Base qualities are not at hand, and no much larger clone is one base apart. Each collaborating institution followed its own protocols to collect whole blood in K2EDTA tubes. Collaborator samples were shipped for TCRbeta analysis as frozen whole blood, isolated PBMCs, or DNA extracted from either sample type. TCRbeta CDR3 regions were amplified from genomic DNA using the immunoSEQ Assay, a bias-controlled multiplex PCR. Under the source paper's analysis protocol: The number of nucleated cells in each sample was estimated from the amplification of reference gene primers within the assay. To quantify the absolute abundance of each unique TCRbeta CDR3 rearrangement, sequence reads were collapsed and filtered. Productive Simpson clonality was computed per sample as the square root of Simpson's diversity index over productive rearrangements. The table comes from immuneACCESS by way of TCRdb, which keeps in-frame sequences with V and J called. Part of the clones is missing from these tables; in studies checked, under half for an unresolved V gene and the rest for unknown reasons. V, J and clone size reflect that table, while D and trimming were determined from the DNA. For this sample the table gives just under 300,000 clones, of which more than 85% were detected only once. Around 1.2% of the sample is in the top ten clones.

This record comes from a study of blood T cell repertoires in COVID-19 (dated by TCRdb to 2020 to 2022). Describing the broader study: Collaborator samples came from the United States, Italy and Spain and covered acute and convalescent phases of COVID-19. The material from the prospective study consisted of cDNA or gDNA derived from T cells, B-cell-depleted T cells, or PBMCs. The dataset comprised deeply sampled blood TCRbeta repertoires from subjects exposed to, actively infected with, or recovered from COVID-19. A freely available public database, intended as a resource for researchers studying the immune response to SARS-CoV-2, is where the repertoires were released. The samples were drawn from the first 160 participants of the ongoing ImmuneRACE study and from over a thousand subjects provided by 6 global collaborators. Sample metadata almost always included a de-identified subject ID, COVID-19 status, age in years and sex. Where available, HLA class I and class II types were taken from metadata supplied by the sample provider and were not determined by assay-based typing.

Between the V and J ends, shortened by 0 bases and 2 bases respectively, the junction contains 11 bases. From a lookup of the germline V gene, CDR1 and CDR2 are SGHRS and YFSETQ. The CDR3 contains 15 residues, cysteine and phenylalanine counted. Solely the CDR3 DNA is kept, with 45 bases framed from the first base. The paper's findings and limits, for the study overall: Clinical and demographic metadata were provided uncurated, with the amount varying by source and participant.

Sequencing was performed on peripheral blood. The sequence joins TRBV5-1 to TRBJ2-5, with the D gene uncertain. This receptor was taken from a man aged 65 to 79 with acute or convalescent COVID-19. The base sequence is TGCGCCAGCAGCTTGGGTTCCACGACTCAAGAGACCCAGTACTTC. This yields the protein CASSLGSTTQETQYF.